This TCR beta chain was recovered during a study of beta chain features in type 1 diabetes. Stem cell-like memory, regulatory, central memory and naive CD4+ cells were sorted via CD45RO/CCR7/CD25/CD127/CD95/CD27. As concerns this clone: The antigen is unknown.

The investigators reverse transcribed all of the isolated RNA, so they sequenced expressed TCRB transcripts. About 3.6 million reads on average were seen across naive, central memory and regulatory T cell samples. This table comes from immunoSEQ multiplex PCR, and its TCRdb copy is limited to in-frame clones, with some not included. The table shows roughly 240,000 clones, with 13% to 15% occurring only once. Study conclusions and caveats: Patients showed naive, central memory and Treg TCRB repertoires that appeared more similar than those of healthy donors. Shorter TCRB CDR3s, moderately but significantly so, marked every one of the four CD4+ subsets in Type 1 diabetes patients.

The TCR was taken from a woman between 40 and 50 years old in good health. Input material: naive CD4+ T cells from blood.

In nucleotides, the CDR3 is TGTGCCAGCAGCCCGAGGTACCAGAACACTGAAGCTTTCTTT. Its translation is CASSPRYQNTEAFF. The V gene is TRBV11-1, the J gene TRBJ1-1; D ambiguous. V was cut by 5 bases and J by 1 base, with 11 bases left in between. The germline CDR1 and CDR2 sequences are SGHAT and FQDESV (reference sequence). The CDR3 is 14 residues long.